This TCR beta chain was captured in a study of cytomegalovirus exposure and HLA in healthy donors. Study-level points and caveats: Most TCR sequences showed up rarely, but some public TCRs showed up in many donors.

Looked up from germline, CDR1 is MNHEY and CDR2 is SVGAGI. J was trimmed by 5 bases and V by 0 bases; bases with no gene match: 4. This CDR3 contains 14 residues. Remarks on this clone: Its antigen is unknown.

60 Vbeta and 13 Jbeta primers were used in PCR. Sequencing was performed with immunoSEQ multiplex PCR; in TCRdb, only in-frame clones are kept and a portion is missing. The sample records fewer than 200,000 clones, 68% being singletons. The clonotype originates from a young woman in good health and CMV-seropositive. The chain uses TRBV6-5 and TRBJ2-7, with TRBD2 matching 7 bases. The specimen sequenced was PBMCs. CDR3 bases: TGTGCCAGCAGTTACTCGGGGGGGGACCACGAGCAGTACTTC. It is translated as CASSYSGGDHEQYF.